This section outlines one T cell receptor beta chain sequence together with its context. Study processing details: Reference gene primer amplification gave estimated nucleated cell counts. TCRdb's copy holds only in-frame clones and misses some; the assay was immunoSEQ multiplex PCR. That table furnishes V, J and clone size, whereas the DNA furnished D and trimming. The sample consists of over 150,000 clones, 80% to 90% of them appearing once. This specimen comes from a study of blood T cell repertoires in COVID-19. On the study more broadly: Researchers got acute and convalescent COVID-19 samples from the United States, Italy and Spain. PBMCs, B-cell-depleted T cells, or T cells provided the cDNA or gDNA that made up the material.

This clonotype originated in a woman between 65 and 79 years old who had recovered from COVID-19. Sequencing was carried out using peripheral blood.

As DNA, the CDR3 is TGTGCCAGCAGCTTAGGCCCAGGGGTTTATGAGCAGTTCTTC. Translated, it gives CASSLGPGVYEQFF. This chain uses TRBV7-7 with TRBJ2-1, with D maybe TRBD1 (6 bases). The V gene's germline CDR1 is SSHAT and CDR2 FNYEAQ (reference sequence). The length of the CDR3 is 14 residues. The V gene lost 1 base and the J gene lost 8 bases, with 12 bases spanning the gap.